These T cell receptor beta chains were read from a single sample in a study of blood T cell repertoires in COVID-19. The repertoire was sequenced with immunoSEQ multiplex PCR; TCRdb's copy has only in-frame clones and lacks some. Of about 250,000 clones listed, about 80% are singletons. The sequencing input was peripheral blood. Receptors were obtained from a man between 45 and 60 years old with active or convalescent COVID-19. The CDR3 runs from the conserved cysteine through the conserved F or W. Fields, in order: V gene, D gene, J gene, clone size, CDR3 protein, CDR3 DNA. The D gene is left open where the match is weak. Expanded clones get a size class; other rows say once, few or many, or leave the size out.

v_call: TRBV30; d_call: .; j_call: TRBJ1-1; clone_size: .; cdr3_aa: CAWVIWGGGTEAFF; cdr3_nt: TGTGCCTGGGTCATCTGGGGAGGAGGCACTGAAGCTTTCTTT
v_call: TRBV29-1; d_call: TRBD1; j_call: TRBJ2-6; clone_size: .; cdr3_aa: CSVEESGQGSGANVLTF; cdr3_nt: TGCAGCGTTGAAGAATCGGGACAGGGCTCTGGGGCCAACGTCCTGACTTTC
v_call: TRBV5-1; d_call: TRBD1; j_call: TRBJ2-4; clone_size: .; cdr3_aa: CASSSTGNKNIQYF; cdr3_nt: TGCGCCAGCAGCTCGACAGGGAACAAAAACATTCAGTACTTC
v_call: TRBV7-6; d_call: TRBD2; j_call: TRBJ2-3; clone_size: .; cdr3_aa: CASSLALAGQSTDTQYF; cdr3_nt: TGTGCCAGCAGCTTAGCCTTAGCGGGACAATCCACAGATACGCAGTATTTT
v_call: TRBV9; d_call: .; j_call: TRBJ2-7; clone_size: .; cdr3_aa: CASSVGGSYEQYF; cdr3_nt: TGTGCCAGCAGCGTAGGCGGTTCCTACGAGCAGTACTTC
v_call: TRBV6-5; d_call: .; j_call: TRBJ1-1; clone_size: .; cdr3_aa: CASTQGTGNTEAFF; cdr3_nt: TGTGCCAGCACCCAGGGTACCGGGAACACTGAAGCTTTCTTT
v_call: TRBV11-2; d_call: TRBD2; j_call: TRBJ2-7; clone_size: .; cdr3_aa: CASSPGLAGVYEQYF; cdr3_nt: TGTGCCAGCAGCCCTGGACTAGCGGGGGTCTACGAGCAGTACTTC
v_call: TRBV4-2; d_call: TRBD1; j_call: TRBJ1-2; clone_size: .; cdr3_aa: CASSQGEDRESYGYTF; cdr3_nt: TGTGCCAGCAGCCAAGGAGAGGACAGGGAATCCTATGGCTACACCTTC
v_call: TRBV14; d_call: .; j_call: TRBJ1-2; clone_size: .; cdr3_aa: CASSRRTAEGYTF; cdr3_nt: TGTGCCAGCAGCCGCCGGACAGCTGAAGGCTACACCTTC
v_call: TRBV14; d_call: .; j_call: TRBJ1-2; clone_size: few; cdr3_aa: CASSQDRSGDVDYGYTF; cdr3_nt: TGTGCCAGCAGCCAAGATCGTAGCGGGGACGTTGACTATGGCTACACCTTC
v_call: TRBV5-1; d_call: .; j_call: TRBJ2-3; clone_size: .; cdr3_aa: CASSFAQATDTQYF; cdr3_nt: TGCGCCAGCAGCTTCGCACAGGCCACAGATACGCAGTATTTT
v_call: TRBV25-1; d_call: TRBD1; j_call: TRBJ1-2; clone_size: .; cdr3_aa: CASSAHRGSVEGYTF; cdr3_nt: TGTGCCAGCAGTGCCCACAGGGGATCGGTTGAGGGCTACACCTTC
v_call: TRBV5-5; d_call: TRBD2; j_call: TRBJ2-5; clone_size: .; cdr3_aa: CASSIGLAGKETQYF; cdr3_nt: TGTGCCAGCAGCATAGGACTAGCGGGGAAAGAGACCCAGTACTTC
v_call: TRBV19; d_call: TRBD1; j_call: TRBJ1-1; clone_size: .; cdr3_aa: CASSRQGADTEAFF; cdr3_nt: TGTGCCAGTAGTCGACAGGGGGCTGACACTGAAGCTTTCTTT
v_call: TRBV20-1; d_call: TRBD1; j_call: TRBJ2-7; clone_size: .; cdr3_aa: CSGGQIYEQYF; cdr3_nt: TGCAGTGGGGGACAGATCTACGAGCAGTACTTC
v_call: TRBV9; d_call: .; j_call: TRBJ1-1; clone_size: .; cdr3_aa: CASSPRTVGNTEAFF; cdr3_nt: TGTGCCAGCAGCCCCCGGACAGTAGGGAACACTGAAGCTTTCTTT
v_call: TRBV7-2; d_call: TRBD2; j_call: TRBJ2-7; clone_size: once; cdr3_aa: CASSLGRGGGYEQYF; cdr3_nt: TGTGCCAGCAGCTTAGGACGGGGGGGCGGCTACGAGCAGTACTTC
v_call: TRBV14; d_call: .; j_call: TRBJ2-5; clone_size: .; cdr3_aa: CASSQGETRKQTQYF; cdr3_nt: TGTGCCAGCAGCCAAGGCGAGACTAGGAAACAGACCCAGTACTTC
v_call: TRBV18; d_call: .; j_call: TRBJ2-1; clone_size: .; cdr3_aa: CASSLGTGAYNEQFF; cdr3_nt: TGTGCCAGCTCACTAGGGACTGGAGCCTACAATGAGCAGTTCTTC
v_call: TRBV4-1; d_call: TRBD1; j_call: TRBJ2-7; clone_size: .; cdr3_aa: CASSRSGTGMLAYEQYF; cdr3_nt: TGCGCCAGCAGCCGATCCGGGACAGGGATGCTCGCCTACGAGCAGTACTTC
v_call: TRBV5-1; d_call: .; j_call: TRBJ1-1; clone_size: .; cdr3_aa: CASSLEAGSTEAFF; cdr3_nt: TGCGCCAGCAGCTTGGAGGCGGGAAGCACTGAAGCTTTCTTT
v_call: TRBV6-5; d_call: .; j_call: TRBJ2-2; clone_size: .; cdr3_aa: CASSQQGSGELFF; cdr3_nt: TGTGCCAGCAGTCAACAGGGTTCCGGGGAGCTGTTTTTT
v_call: TRBV27; d_call: .; j_call: TRBJ1-1; clone_size: .; cdr3_aa: CASSWGRGKVTTEAFF; cdr3_nt: TGTGCCAGCAGTTGGGGACGGGGGAAAGTGACCACTGAAGCTTTCTTT
v_call: TRBV12-3/TRBV12-4; d_call: .; j_call: TRBJ2-7; clone_size: once; cdr3_aa: CASRRTGSEQYF; cdr3_nt: TGTGCCAGCAGAAGAACAGGGTCCGAGCAGTACTTC
v_call: TRBV18; d_call: TRBD1; j_call: TRBJ2-7; clone_size: .; cdr3_aa: CASSPLDRAYEQYF; cdr3_nt: TGTGCCAGCTCACCGTTGGACAGGGCCTACGAGCAGTACTTC
v_call: TRBV7-9; d_call: TRBD2; j_call: TRBJ2-3; clone_size: .; cdr3_aa: CASRPAGGIDTQYF; cdr3_nt: TGTGCCAGCAGGCCAGCGGGGGGGATAGATACGCAGTATTTT
v_call: TRBV2; d_call: TRBD1; j_call: TRBJ1-2; clone_size: .; cdr3_aa: CASSGQGPPYGYTF; cdr3_nt: TGTGCCAGCAGTGGACAGGGGCCTCCCTATGGCTACACCTTC
v_call: TRBV5-8; d_call: TRBD1; j_call: TRBJ1-2; clone_size: .; cdr3_aa: CASSLVVGGQGGYTF; cdr3_nt: TGTGCCAGCAGCTTGGTTGTAGGGGGCCAGGGTGGCTACACCTTC
v_call: TRBV5-1; d_call: TRBD1; j_call: TRBJ1-1; clone_size: .; cdr3_aa: CASSSTGGSFEAFF; cdr3_nt: TGCGCCAGCAGCAGTACAGGGGGCTCCTTTGAAGCTTTCTTT
v_call: TRBV28; d_call: .; j_call: TRBJ1-5; clone_size: .; cdr3_aa: CASSWGVSQPQHF; cdr3_nt: TGTGCCAGCAGTTGGGGGGTAAGCCAGCCCCAGCATTTT
v_call: TRBV11-1; d_call: TRBD2; j_call: TRBJ2-5; clone_size: .; cdr3_aa: CASSSIVSGGGETQYF; cdr3_nt: TGTGCCAGCAGCTCCATAGTGAGCGGGGGGGGAGAGACCCAGTACTTC
v_call: TRBV6-2/TRBV6-3; d_call: .; j_call: TRBJ1-1; clone_size: .; cdr3_aa: CASSYRRGTEAFF; cdr3_nt: TGTGCCAGCAGTTACAGGAGGGGCACTGAAGCTTTCTTT
v_call: TRBV30; d_call: .; j_call: TRBJ2-5; clone_size: .; cdr3_aa: CAWSAGRETQYF; cdr3_nt: TGTGCCTGGAGTGCTGGTAGAGAGACCCAGTACTTC
v_call: TRBV18; d_call: TRBD1; j_call: TRBJ1-1; clone_size: .; cdr3_aa: CASSPLFSAGGLLMNTEAFF; cdr3_nt: TGTGCCAGCTCACCACTCTTCTCGGCAGGGGGCTTACTCATGAACACTGAAGCTTTCTTT
v_call: TRBV11-3; d_call: .; j_call: TRBJ2-3; clone_size: .; cdr3_aa: CASSLSGVGGGTDTQYF; cdr3_nt: TGTGCCAGCAGCTTATCTGGTGTCGGGGGTGGCACAGATACGCAGTATTTT
v_call: TRBV10-3; d_call: TRBD1; j_call: TRBJ1-3; clone_size: .; cdr3_aa: CAISEGRGLGNTIYF; cdr3_nt: TGTGCCATCAGTGAGGGCAGGGGGCTTGGAAACACCATATATTTT
v_call: TRBV7-9; d_call: TRBD1; j_call: TRBJ2-7; clone_size: few; cdr3_aa: CASSWEGQGNEQYF; cdr3_nt: TGTGCCAGCAGCTGGGAGGGACAGGGAAACGAGCAGTACTTC
v_call: TRBV4-1; d_call: TRBD2; j_call: TRBJ2-1; clone_size: .; cdr3_aa: CASSQDGTSVNEQFF; cdr3_nt: TGCGCCAGCAGCCAAGATGGGACTAGCGTCAATGAGCAGTTCTTC
v_call: TRBV25-1; d_call: TRBD1; j_call: TRBJ1-2; clone_size: .; cdr3_aa: CASSVAGGNYGYTF; cdr3_nt: TGTGCCAGCAGTGTGGCAGGGGGCAACTATGGCTACACCTTC
v_call: TRBV28; d_call: TRBD1; j_call: TRBJ2-7; clone_size: .; cdr3_aa: CASSPGQTYEQYF; cdr3_nt: TGTGCCAGCAGTCCGGGACAGACATACGAGCAGTACTTC
v_call: TRBV30; d_call: .; j_call: TRBJ2-3; clone_size: .; cdr3_aa: CAWIKGRDTQYF; cdr3_nt: TGTGCCTGGATTAAAGGGAGGGATACGCAGTATTTT
v_call: TRBV28; d_call: .; j_call: TRBJ1-5; clone_size: .; cdr3_aa: CASGTVSQPQHF; cdr3_nt: TGTGCCAGCGGTACAGTGTCACAGCCCCAGCATTTT
v_call: TRBV2; d_call: TRBD1; j_call: TRBJ1-5; clone_size: .; cdr3_aa: CASREDRGRNQPQHF; cdr3_nt: TGTGCCAGCAGGGAGGACAGGGGTCGCAATCAGCCCCAGCATTTT
v_call: TRBV5-1; d_call: .; j_call: TRBJ1-4; clone_size: .; cdr3_aa: CASSLRQASLNEKLFF; cdr3_nt: TGCGCCAGCAGCTTGCGGCAGGCCTCCCTTAATGAAAAACTGTTTTTT
v_call: TRBV28; d_call: .; j_call: TRBJ1-3; clone_size: once; cdr3_aa: CASSPGLTFTLLSGNTIYF; cdr3_nt: TGTGCCAGCAGTCCGGGACTTACTTTCACCCTACTATCTGGAAACACCATATATTTT
v_call: TRBV18; d_call: .; j_call: TRBJ1-1; clone_size: once; cdr3_aa: CASSPQMSTRSTEAFF; cdr3_nt: TGTGCCAGCTCACCGCAGATGAGTACCCGGAGCACTGAAGCTTTCTTT
v_call: TRBV7-9; d_call: .; j_call: TRBJ2-5; clone_size: .; cdr3_aa: CASSLNREETQYF; cdr3_nt: TGTGCCAGCAGCTTAAACCGAGAAGAGACCCAGTACTTC
v_call: TRBV11-2; d_call: .; j_call: TRBJ1-4; clone_size: .; cdr3_aa: CASSSDRSNEKLFF; cdr3_nt: TGTGCCAGCAGCTCGGACAGATCTAATGAAAAACTGTTTTTT
v_call: TRBV5-4; d_call: TRBD2; j_call: TRBJ2-5; clone_size: once; cdr3_aa: CASSSPLRGGQETQYF; cdr3_nt: TGTGCCAGCAGCTCCCCCTTGCGGGGGGGGCAAGAGACCCAGTACTTC
v_call: TRBV7-9; d_call: .; j_call: TRBJ2-5; clone_size: .; cdr3_aa: CASSASGLQYF; cdr3_nt: TGTGCCAGCAGCGCCTCAGGGCTCCAGTACTTC
v_call: TRBV30; d_call: .; j_call: TRBJ1-5; clone_size: .; cdr3_aa: CAWSGVGGSNQPQHF; cdr3_nt: TGTGCCTGGAGCGGGGTGGGGGGTAGCAATCAGCCCCAGCATTTT
v_call: TRBV6-2/TRBV6-3; d_call: .; j_call: TRBJ1-6; clone_size: .; cdr3_aa: CASSYAGSNSPLHF; cdr3_nt: TGTGCCAGCAGTTACGCAGGGTCTAATTCACCCCTCCACTTT
v_call: TRBV7-2; d_call: .; j_call: TRBJ2-2; clone_size: .; cdr3_aa: CASSSDRTGELFF; cdr3_nt: TGTGCCAGCAGCTCTGATCGGACCGGGGAGCTGTTTTTT
v_call: TRBV3-1/TRBV3-2; d_call: TRBD1; j_call: TRBJ1-6; clone_size: .; cdr3_aa: CASSHQQGAYNSPLHF; cdr3_nt: TGTGCCAGCAGCCACCAACAGGGGGCTTATAATTCACCCCTCCACTTT
v_call: TRBV19; d_call: TRBD1; j_call: TRBJ1-4; clone_size: .; cdr3_aa: CASSPTDRGGEKLFF; cdr3_nt: TGTGCCAGTAGTCCCACCGACAGGGGAGGAGAAAAACTGTTTTTT
v_call: TRBV9; d_call: .; j_call: TRBJ2-5; clone_size: .; cdr3_aa: CASSVGQKLYF; cdr3_nt: TGTGCCAGCAGCGTAGGACAAAAATTATACTTC
v_call: TRBV19; d_call: TRBD1; j_call: TRBJ1-5; clone_size: .; cdr3_aa: CASSLRTGTGIQPQHF; cdr3_nt: TGTGCCAGTAGTCTCAGGACCGGGACAGGGATTCAGCCCCAGCATTTT